Shown below are 27 T cell receptor beta chains from a single sample sequenced in a study of glioma-infiltrating T cells. The iRepertoire nested amplicon-rescue multiplex PCR amplified TCR alpha and beta CDR3s from RNA. TCRdb re-called the multiplex PCR reads through MiXCR, storing one row per CDR3 protein. The repertoire includes about 140,000 distinct CDR3 sequences, roughly two fifths of them detected once, and around a fifth sits in the top ten. Sequencing was carried out using glioma tissue, nonneoplastic brain tissue, or PBMCs (not recorded which). The receptors originated from a human donor with low-grade glioma or glioblastoma, undergoing nonglioma brain surgery, or in good health (not recorded which).

The table lists this clonotype with a few counts. The chain employs TRBV6-6 and TRBJ1-2; D unclear. CDR1 MNHNY and CDR2 SVGAGI come from the germline V gene (reference sequence). The V and J ends lost 0 bases and 6 bases respectively, with 17 bases between them. This CDR3 has 16 residues. The chain's CDR3 is CASSYSIITGIDGYTF. Written as DNA, the CDR3 is TGTGCCAGCAGTTACTCGATCATTACGGGGATCGATGGCTACACCTTC.

The chain uses TRBV12-3 or TRBV12-4 and TRBJ2-1, with a tentative D call TRBD2 (6 bases). V was cut by 1 base and J by 12 bases, with 13 bases left in between. The CDR3 spans 13 residues. The CDR3 sequence: CASSLGGERLQFF. In nucleotides, the CDR3 is TGTGCCAGCAGTTTAGGGGGGGAGCGGCTGCAGTTCTTC.

This clonotype appeared a few times. The CDR3 region is CASSRLEANYGYTF. As DNA, the CDR3 is TGTGCCAGCAGCCGTCTTGAAGCTAACTATGGCTACACCTTC. The chain combines TRBV5-6 with TRBJ1-2; no definite D call. CDR3 length: 14 residues. Per the germline V gene, CDR1 is SGHDT and CDR2 is YYEEEE. V shed 4 bases and J shed 0 bases, with 10 bases lying between them.

This clonotype was detected only a few times. The chain recombines TRBV7-2 with TRBJ1-5; TRBD1 aligns across 7 bases. After removal of 5 bases from V and 0 bases from J, the junction contained 7 bases not matched to a gene. This CDR3 has 16 amino acids. Germline V gives CDR1 SGHTA, CDR2 FQGNSA. The CDR3: CASSRDRVISNQPQHF. In DNA form, the CDR3 reads TGTGCCAGCAGCCGCGACAGGGTAATTAGCAATCAGCCCCAGCATTTT.

This clonotype was counted between two and nine times. The chain employs TRBV6-5 and TRBJ2-3; D perhaps matches TRBD2 (5 bases). Trimming left V 4 bases short and J 14 bases short, with 16 bases between. In germline, CDR1 is MNHEY, CDR2 SVGAGI. CDR3 length equals 12 residues. The CDR3 reads CASSSARGDWYF. The CDR3, as DNA: TGTGCCAGCAGTTCTGCCCGGGGAGACTGGTATTTT.

This clonotype has just a few counts. The J gene is TRBJ2-1, the V gene TRBV7-3; the match to TRBD2 covers 7 bases. The CDR3 runs to 13 residues. Germline CDR1 SGHTA, CDR2 FQGTGA. V shed 0 bases and J 13 bases; nucleotides not matched to a gene: 6. The CDR3 nucleotides are TGTGCCAGCAGCTTAACTGCAACGGGGGGACAGTTCTTC. Translated, it gives CASSLTATGGQFF.

This sequence joins TRBV10-3 and TRBJ1-2; D uncertain. This CDR3 is built from 13 residues. CDR1 and CDR2 from the germline V gene are ENHRY and SYGVKD. Trimming pared 8 bases from V and 6 bases from J, leaving 16 bases between. The CDR3 DNA reads TGTGCCATCGGTTTGTACCAGGCGGATGGCTACACCTTC. Protein: CAIGLYQADGYTF.

There are many counts of this clonotype. The CDR3 region is CASSLEDRGQETQYF. CDR3 coding DNA: TGTGCCAGCAGCTTAGAGGACAGGGGGCAAGAGACCCAGTACTTC. The chain combines TRBV7-8 with TRBJ2-5, with 10 bases aligning to TRBD1. CDR3 size: 15 residues. Trimming at V came to 1 base and at J to 2 bases, leaving 1 base not matched to a gene. Germline V gene lookup returns CDR1 SGHVS and CDR2 FQNEAQ.

In this sample, this clonotype turned up a few times. The V and J genes are TRBV3-1 and TRBJ2-5; either TRBD1 or TRBD2 may supply D (6 bases each). This CDR3 is 16 amino acids long. The germline V gene encodes CDR1 LGHDT and CDR2 YNNKEL (reference sequence). V was cut by 1 base and J by 4 bases, with 16 bases left in between. The CDR3 coding sequence is TGTGCCAGCAGCCAAGGAAGGGGGGAAGTCGTAGAGACCCAGTACTTC. Its translation: CASSQGRGEVVETQYF.

The V and J genes are TRBV9 and TRBJ1-5; TRBD1 aligns across 7 bases. Trimming cost V 0 bases and J 1 base; bases outside gene matches: 10. This CDR3 spans 18 amino acids. Germline V gene data show CDR1 as SGDLS and CDR2 as YYNGEE. The CDR3 nucleotides are TGTGCCAGCAGCGTAGATCAAGGGGGCAAGGTGAGCAATCAGCCCCAGCATTTT. This encodes CASSVDQGGKVSNQPQHF.

In this sample, this clonotype turned up a few times. The genes are TRBV27 and TRBJ2-7; D tentatively fits TRBD1 or TRBD2 (5 bases each). The V and J ends lost 6 bases and 6 bases respectively, with 15 bases between them. The CDR3 has 13 amino acids. CDR1 is MNHEY, CDR2 SMNVEV, per germline (reference sequence). The CDR3 loop is CASSGDGRGEQYF. The CDR3 coding sequence is TGTGCCAGCAGCGGGGACGGGCGCGGCGAGCAGTACTTC.

The chain has TRBV20-1 and TRBJ2-3; 12 bases match TRBD2. There are 17 residues in the CDR3. V was clipped by 5 bases and J by 4 bases; unmatched bases: 13. Germline CDR1 DFQATT, CDR2 SNEGSKA (reference sequence). The CDR3 spells CSALSSGGAILADTQYF. As DNA, the CDR3 is TGCAGTGCTCTTTCTAGCGGGGGGGCGATTCTGGCAGATACGCAGTATTTT.

The CDR3 protein is CASILTDTQYF. CDR3 nucleotide sequence: TGTGCCAGTATCTTGACAGATACGCAGTATTTT. The rearrangement uses TRBV19 and TRBJ2-3; unclear D gene. CDR1 is LNHDA and CDR2 is SQIVND in the germline V gene (reference sequence). This CDR3 spans 11 amino acids. Between the trimmed V and J ends, which lost 7 bases and 3 bases, there was a span of 5 bases.

This clonotype was picked up a small number of times. The chain is built from TRBV20-1 and TRBJ1-1; D is perhaps TRBD1 (5 bases). Trimming removed 1 base from V and 3 bases from J, with 18 bases in between. The length of the CDR3 is 16 residues. CDR1 is DFQATT, CDR2 SNEGSKA, per germline (reference sequence). CDR3: CSARVYGEGMDTEAFF. The CDR3 coding sequence is TGCAGTGCTAGAGTTTATGGGGAGGGGATGGACACTGAAGCTTTCTTT.

CDR3 sequence (DNA): TGTGCCAGCAGTTGGGGGACCTCCACCGGGGAGCTGTTTTTT. Translated, it gives CASSWGTSTGELFF. This sequence joins TRBV12-3 or TRBV12-4 and TRBJ2-2; D may match TRBD1 or TRBD2 (5 bases each). The CDR3 extends over 14 amino acids. Trimming removed 4 bases from V and 4 bases from J, with 10 bases in between.

The chain recombines TRBV7-9 with TRBJ2-3; TRBD2 agrees at 13 bases. Trimming took 3 bases from V and 4 from J; bases not matched to a gene: 4. Looked up from germline, CDR1 is SEHNR and CDR2 is FQNEAQ (reference sequence). The CDR3 extends over 16 amino acids. In DNA form, the CDR3 reads TGTGCCAGCAGCTTTGGACTAGCGGGAGTGGCAGATACGCAGTATTTT. Protein sequence: CASSFGLAGVADTQYF.

The CDR3 region is CATLTDTDTQYF. The CDR3 DNA reads TGTGCCACCCTTACGGACACAGATACGCAGTATTTT. This chain uses TRBV28 with TRBJ2-3; D is ambiguous. Between the trimmed V and J ends, which lost 10 bases and 2 bases, there was a span of 10 bases. This CDR3 spans 12 amino acids. Looked up from germline, CDR1 is MDHEN and CDR2 is SYDVKM.

This chain connects TRBV20-1 to TRBJ2-7, with 8 bases aligning to TRBD1. Unmatched junction bases numbered 3, after V lost 6 bases and J lost 2 bases. CDR1 and CDR2 from the germline V gene are DFQATT and SNEGSKA (reference sequence). The length of the CDR3 is 12 residues. In DNA, the CDR3 is TGCAGTGCCAGACAGGGGACCTACGAGCAGTACTTC. This encodes CSARQGTYEQYF.

The rearrangement joins TRBV19 to TRBJ1-6; TRBD1 is a possible D gene (5 bases). Germline CDR1 reads LNHDA; CDR2 reads SQIVND (reference sequence). The CDR3 is 12 amino acids. Trimming took off 5 bases at V and 10 bases at J, with 9 bases between the two ends. The CDR3 here is CASSWGSSPLHF. The CDR3 DNA reads as TGTGCCAGTAGTTGGGGGTCATCACCCCTCCACTTT.

In this sample, this clonotype turned up a few times. The CDR3: CATSADASTDTQYF. The CDR3 nucleotides are TGTGCCACTTCAGCGGACGCTAGCACAGATACGCAGTATTTT. The chain couples TRBV2 to TRBJ2-3; D may be TRBD2 (5 bases). Trimming pared 10 bases from V and 0 bases from J, leaving 14 bases between. CDR1 is SNHLY and CDR2 is FYNNEI in the germline V gene. This CDR3 spans 14 amino acids.

The chain's CDR3 is CASNVAHTNSPLHF. DNA of the CDR3: TGTGCCAGTAACGTGGCGCATACGAATTCACCCCTCCACTTT. The chain joins TRBV19 to TRBJ1-6; no definite D call. The CDR3 contains 14 residues. The germline gives CDR1 LNHDA, CDR2 SQIVND (reference sequence). Trimming cost V 7 bases and J 7 bases, with 14 bases left between them.

The rearrangement joins TRBV6-6 to TRBJ2-7; possibly TRBD2 for D (5 bases). V lost 5 bases and J 6 bases, leaving 17 bases between the germline ends. There are 14 residues in the CDR3. Germline V lookup: CDR1 MNHNY, CDR2 SVGAGI (reference sequence). CDR3 in amino acids: CASSKGWEMGEQYF. CDR3 nucleotides: TGTGCCAGCAGTAAAGGTTGGGAGATGGGCGAGCAGTACTTC.

J is TRBJ1-1 and V is TRBV29-1, with D uncertain. This CDR3 is 12 amino acids long. Trimming removed 2 bases from V and 2 bases from J, with 6 bases in between. The germline V gene has CDR1 SQVTM and CDR2 ANQGSEA. The CDR3 protein is CSVERANTEAFF. The CDR3 DNA follows: TGCAGCGTTGAAAGGGCTAACACTGAAGCTTTCTTT.

This clonotype occurred many times. This chain links TRBV6-1 with TRBJ2-5; the match to TRBD1 covers 7 bases. From germline, CDR1 is MNHNS and CDR2 SASEGT. This CDR3 is 13 amino acids long. Trimming at V came to 3 bases and at J to 3 bases, leaving 1 base not matched to a gene. In DNA, the CDR3 is TGTGCCAGCAGTGACGGGACAGAAGAGACCCAGTACTTC. Amino acid sequence: CASSDGTEETQYF.

This clonotype occurred a few times. The chain uses TRBV20-1 and TRBJ1-1; D gene unclear. V was cut by 2 bases and J by 1 base, with 8 bases left in between. The CDR3 sequence is 13 residues long. CDR1 and CDR2 from the germline V gene are DFQATT and SNEGSKA (reference sequence). CDR3 DNA sequence: TGCAGTGCTAGACACTCCCAGAACACTGAAGCTTTCTTT. As protein: CSARHSQNTEAFF.

The J gene is TRBJ1-1, the V gene TRBV20-1; tentative D call: TRBD1 (5 bases). The germline V gene has CDR1 DFQATT and CDR2 SNEGSKA (reference sequence). V was pared by 6 bases and J by 10 bases, with 24 bases between. CDR3 length equals 14 residues. Written as DNA, the CDR3 is TGCAGTGCCCGCGAGGGGTTGTTGGCCACAACAGCTTTCTTT. Its protein product is CSAREGLLATTAFF.

The chain links TRBV20-1 to TRBJ1-3; D is ambiguous. Trimming took off 1 base at V and 0 bases at J, with 7 bases between the two ends. The CDR3 has 14 amino acids. CDR1 DFQATT and CDR2 SNEGSKA come from the germline V gene (reference sequence). The DNA of the CDR3 is TGCAGTGCTAGAGGTCGGATCTCTGGAAACACCATATATTTT. Translated, it gives CSARGRISGNTIYF.